The 13 T cell receptor beta chains listed next were all sequenced from one sample in a study of T cell responses to AZD1222 COVID-19 vaccine (TCRdb year 2021). Library method: the immunoSEQ multiplex PCR assay. TCRdb's version of the immuneACCESS table is confined to in-frame rearrangements and falls short of the full clone set. An unresolved V gene accounts for under half of the shortfall where checked; the remainder is of unknown origin. The sample table holds 150,000 or so clones, of which about 90% were seen once. In total, the top ten clones hold roughly 9.1% of the sample. The sample's time point label, decoded: about 28 days (+/-7) after the second vaccine dose. The sample in question was peripheral blood, obtained 28 days after the second AZD1222 dose. The receptors shown here come from an adult who received the AZD1222 COVID-19 vaccine.

The V gene is TRBV28, the J gene TRBJ1-3; 8 bases are a match to TRBD1. The V gene's germline CDR1 is MDHEN and CDR2 SYDVKM. Unmatched junction bases numbered 7, after V lost 8 bases and J lost 7 bases. The CDR3 consists of 13 residues. CDR3 sequence reads: CASGQGAPNTIYF. CDR3 bases: TGTGCCAGCGGGCAGGGGGCGCCTAACACCATATATTTT.

The chain combines TRBV28 with TRBJ1-5, with D possibly TRBD1 on 6 matching bases. The germline CDR1 and CDR2 sequences are MDHEN and SYDVKM. The CDR3 extends over 14 amino acids. With 5 bases removed from V and 7 bases from J, the gap between germline ends came to 15 bases. The CDR3 coding sequence is TGTGCCAGCAGTCTACGACAGGTTCGGCAGCCCCAGCATTTT. This gives the protein CASSLRQVRQPQHF.

The V gene is TRBV4-2, the J gene TRBJ2-6; D is ambiguous. This CDR3 is 18 amino acids long. Germline V lookup: CDR1 LGHNA, CDR2 YNFKEQ. Trimming left V 0 bases short and J 0 bases short, with 12 bases between. The CDR3 loop is CASSQDPWVFSGANVLTF. CDR3 DNA sequence: TGTGCCAGCAGCCAAGATCCCTGGGTTTTCTCTGGGGCCAACGTCCTGACTTTC.

This clone was recorded at least ten times. V is TRBV9 and J is TRBJ2-7; D gene uncertain. The V end was cut by 0 bases, the J end by 2 bases, with 9 bases between. From germline, CDR1 is SGDLS and CDR2 YYNGEE. This CDR3 is 14 amino acids long. CDR3 protein: CASSVGRNPYEQYF. The CDR3 DNA reads as TGTGCCAGCAGCGTAGGGCGGAACCCCTACGAGCAGTACTTC.

The V call is TRBV30, the J call TRBJ1-6; D gene unclear. Germline CDR1 GTSNPN, CDR2 SVGIG (reference sequence). The V end was cut by 0 bases, the J end by 4 bases, with 10 bases between. This CDR3 region has 15 residues. CDR3 region: CAWSVTGQYNSPLHF. The CDR3 DNA reads as TGTGCCTGGAGTGTCACCGGCCAGTATAATTCACCCCTCCACTTT.

In DNA form, the CDR3 reads TGTGCCTGGACCATCCCGGGAATCCGGGAGACCCAGTACTTC. Translation gives CAWTIPGIRETQYF. This rearrangement joins TRBV30 to TRBJ2-5, with a possible D match to TRBD2 (5 bases). The germline V and J ends were trimmed by 4 bases and 5 bases, with 17 bases remaining between them. The CDR3 runs 14 residues. The germline CDR1 and CDR2 sequences are GTSNPN and SVGIG (reference sequence). Combining the CDR3 with reference TRBV30 and TRBJ2-5 gives the whole variable domain SQTIHQWPATLVQPVGSPLSLECTVEGTSNPNLYWYRQAAGRGLQLLFYSVGIGQISSEVPQNLSASRPQDRQFILSSKKLLLSDSGFYLCAWTIPGIRETQYFGPGTRLLVL.

The V call is TRBV5-6, the J call TRBJ2-7; no firm D call. Trimming removed 0 bases at V and 0 bases at J, with 13 bases between. CDR1 and CDR2 (germline): SGHDT, YYEEEE. This CDR3 has 16 residues. In DNA form, the CDR3 reads TGTGCCAGCAGCTTGGTCTCGACTCTTAGCTCCTACGAGCAGTACTTC. Translated, it gives CASSLVSTLSSYEQYF.

V gene TRBV27 combines with J gene TRBJ1-5; D is unclear. Germline V gene data show CDR1 as MNHEY and CDR2 as SMNVEV (reference sequence). The V end lost 6 bases, the J end lost 0 bases, and 6 bases lay between the germline ends. This CDR3 contains 13 residues. CDR3 bases: TGTGCCAGCAGCTCCTATAGCAATCAGCCCCAGCATTTT. Protein: CASSSYSNQPQHF.

The rearrangement links TRBV4-3 to TRBJ1-2; no definite D call. The CDR3 extends over 17 amino acids. V dropped 0 bases and J dropped 7 bases, with 21 bases sitting between them. Germline V gives CDR1 LGHNA, CDR2 YSLEER. The CDR3 DNA is TGCGCCAGCAGCCAAGATACGGGGTCAGCTGGTGGGTCTGGCTACACCTTC. This sequence encodes CASSQDTGSAGGSGYTF.

V and J are TRBV24-1 and TRBJ2-3, with 10 positions matching TRBD1. This CDR3 has 18 amino acids. Germline V gene sequence: CDR1 KGHDR, CDR2 SFDVKD. The junction had 14 bases not matched to a gene; V was cut back by 3 bases and J by 6 bases. CDR3 region: CATSDVTRDRGELDTQYF. Here the CDR3 DNA reads TGTGCCACCAGTGATGTAACCCGGGACAGGGGTGAATTGGATACGCAGTATTTT.

The gene calls are TRBV30 and TRBJ2-1, with a weak D call TRBD2 (6 bases). The germline CDR1 and CDR2 sequences are GTSNPN and SVGIG (reference sequence). The germline V and J ends were trimmed by 0 bases and 0 bases, with 9 bases remaining between them. The CDR3 runs to 15 residues. CDR3 protein: CAWSVLGSSYNEQFF. CDR3 nucleotides: TGTGCCTGGAGTGTACTCGGGAGCTCCTACAATGAGCAGTTCTTC.

V is TRBV6-4 and J is TRBJ1-6, with 9 bases lining up with TRBD1. V dropped 3 bases and J dropped 10; count of bases not matched to a gene: 4. The CDR3 spans 14 residues. CDR1 and CDR2 from the germline V gene are MRHNA and SNTAGT. CDR3 in amino acids: CASSEGQGGSPLHF. CDR3 nucleotide sequence: TGTGCCAGCAGTGAGGGACAGGGAGGGTCACCCCTCCACTTT.

The rearrangement uses TRBV18 and TRBJ2-7; 8 bases align to TRBD2. CDR1 and CDR2 from the germline V gene are KGHSH and LQKENI. The length of the CDR3 is 15 residues. The V and J ends lost 5 bases and 0 bases, in that order; junction bases with no gene match: 6. CDR3 sequence: CASSGSGSGSYEQYF. CDR3 bases: TGTGCCAGCTCAGGAAGCGGGAGCGGCTCCTACGAGCAGTACTTC.